The clone carrying this TCR beta chain was observed at least ten times. The antigen is undetermined. This CDR3 spans 14 amino acids. Germline CDR1 and CDR2: SGHKS and YYEKEE (reference sequence). V lost 2 bases and J lost 0, with 9 bases in between. This entry belongs to a study of response to subunit inactivated influenza vaccine. MiXCR, applied by TCRdb to the RT-PCR reads, yields one record per CDR3 protein. The table includes hundreds of thousands of distinct CDR3 sequences, 15% to 20% detected once. Notes on the study in general: It was suggested by the authors that few new T cells are recruited by each seasonal influenza vaccination.

The TCR comes from a man aged 50-60 years who received an inactivated influenza vaccine. The chain links TRBV5-5 to TRBJ2-7; D remains ambiguous. The input for sequencing was PBMCs from blood, taken about 5 days after vaccination. CDR3 amino acids: CASSFVAASYEQYF. CDR3 nucleotide sequence: TGTGCCAGCAGCTTCGTCGCAGCCTCCTACGAGCAGTACTTC.